These 17 T cell receptor beta chains originate from one sample sequenced in a study of cytomegalovirus exposure and HLA in healthy donors. It was with 60 Vbeta and 13 Jbeta primers that the PCR ran. Repertoires were generated with immunoSEQ multiplex PCR, while TCRdb's copy carries only in-frame clones and drops some. This repertoire shows 90,000 or so clones, around 80% found once; its top ten account for about 4.5%. Source material: PBMCs. The receptor set was obtained from a male donor in good health and CMV-seropositive.

V usage is TRBV11-1 and J usage is TRBJ2-1; 10 bases are shared with TRBD2. V shed 5 bases, J shed 8 bases, and the junction held 6 bases outside the gene matches. Germline V gene sequence: CDR1 SGHAT, CDR2 FQDESV (reference sequence). The CDR3 has 14 amino acids. CDR3 sequence: CASSHVSGGDEQFF. CDR3 in DNA: TGTGCCAGCAGCCATGTAAGCGGGGGGGATGAGCAGTTCTTC.

This clone was counted once. The chain recombines TRBV28 with TRBJ1-5, with a tentative D call TRBD1 (5 bases). Germline CDR1 and CDR2: MDHEN and SYDVKM. V lost 8 bases and J lost 7, with 15 bases in between. This CDR3 is 13 amino acids long. The DNA of the CDR3 is TGTGCCAGCCGCGGGGGGGGAGACCAGCCCCAGCATTTT. It encodes CASRGGGDQPQHF.

The chain has TRBV5-4 and TRBJ2-2; possibly TRBD2 for D (5 bases). Germline lookup yields CDR1 SGHNT and CDR2 YYREEE (reference sequence). Trimming shortened V by 4 bases and J by 1 base, and 14 bases separated the two germline ends. The CDR3 totals 16 residues. CDR3 protein: CASSPPIGRNTGELFF. CDR3 in DNA: TGTGCCAGCAGCCCCCCCATAGGGAGGAACACCGGGGAGCTGTTTTTT.

The chain joins TRBV30 to TRBJ1-4, with D unresolved. The CDR3 loop spans 13 amino acids. V gave up 5 bases and J gave up 8 bases, with 15 bases separating them. Germline values: CDR1 GTSNPN, CDR2 SVGIG (reference sequence). Here the CDR3 DNA reads TGTGCCTGGGCCGAGAGAAGCCAAGAAAAACTGTTTTTT. It codes for CAWAERSQEKLFF.

V gene TRBV7-2 combines with J gene TRBJ1-1, with no clear D. The CDR3 has 15 amino acids. With 1 base removed from V and 0 bases from J, the gap between germline ends came to 9 bases. Germline V lookup: CDR1 SGHTA, CDR2 FQGNSA. The CDR3 loop reads CASSLVPVMNTEAFF. Written as DNA, the CDR3 is TGTGCCAGCAGCTTAGTTCCAGTTATGAACACTGAAGCTTTCTTT.

V is TRBV10-3 and J is TRBJ1-2; 8 bases are shared with TRBD1. The J segment lost 7 bases and the V segment lost 4 bases, leaving 14 bases of the junction unmatched. In germline, CDR1 is ENHRY, CDR2 SYGVKD. The CDR3 contains 16 residues. Here the CDR3 DNA reads TGTGCCATCAGTGCTGAGAATGGTCAGGGGGCTTTTGGCTACACCTTC. Translated: CAISAENGQGAFGYTF.

The rearrangement uses TRBV7-9 and TRBJ2-1; the D is unclear. In germline, CDR1 is SEHNR, CDR2 FQNEAQ (reference sequence). The CDR3 spans 11 residues. V shed 4 bases and J shed 5 bases, with 3 bases lying between them. CDR3 DNA sequence: TGTGCCAGCAGCTACAACAATGAGCAGTTCTTC. This encodes CASSYNNEQFF.

The chain employs TRBV5-1 and TRBJ2-1, with D unclear. Germline V gives CDR1 SGHRS, CDR2 YFSETQ. The CDR3 covers 12 residues. V lost 0 bases, J lost 6 bases, and 4 bases lay in between. CDR3 nucleotide sequence: TGCGCCAGCAGCTTGGGCGGCAATGAGCAGTTCTTC. Translating it yields CASSLGGNEQFF.

Of note for this clone: At one boundary the junction diverges from the germline segment, which might be a read error. Other DNA sequences of this sample code for an identical CDR3. V usage is TRBV7-9 and J usage is TRBJ2-7; 9 bases align to TRBD1. This CDR3 spans 15 amino acids. CDR1 and CDR2 (germline): SEHNR, FQNEAQ (reference sequence). In DNA, the CDR3 is TGCGCCAGCAGCTCGGGGACAGGGATACCCTACGAGCAGTACTTC. Protein sequence: CASSSGTGIPYEQYF. Based on the CDR3 plus reference TRBV7-9 and TRBJ2-7, the full variable domain is DTGVSQNPRHKITKRGQNVTFRCDPISEHNRLYWYRQTLGQGPEFLTYFQNEAQLEKSRLLSDRFSAERPKGSFSTLEIQRTEQGDSAMYLCASSSGTGIPYEQYFGPGTRLTVT.

The chain uses TRBV19 and TRBJ1-1; tentatively, D is TRBD1 (5 bases). The CDR3 totals 16 residues. V was trimmed by 0 bases and J by 4 bases, leaving 15 bases between them. Germline assignment: CDR1 LNHDA and CDR2 SQIVND (reference sequence). The chain's CDR3 is CASSIDDTRDSTEAFF. The DNA for the CDR3 is TGTGCCAGTAGTATAGATGATACGCGAGACAGCACTGAAGCTTTCTTT. Full variable domain (missing parts from reference TRBV19 and TRBJ1-1): DGGITQSPKYLFRKEGQNVTLSCEQNLNHDAMYWYRQDPGQGLRLIYYSQIVNDFQKGDIAEGYSVSREKKESFPLTVTSAQKNPTAFYLCASSIDDTRDSTEAFFGQGTRLTVV.

V gene TRBV6-5 combines with J gene TRBJ1-5; 11 bases line up with TRBD1. The junction had 5 bases not matched to a gene; V was cut back by 6 bases and J by 4 bases. The CDR3 totals 15 residues. Per the germline V gene, CDR1 is MNHEY and CDR2 is SVGAGI. The CDR3 DNA follows: TGTGCCAGCAGGCCGGACAGGGGGCTTAATCAGCCCCAGCATTTT. This translates into CASRPDRGLNQPQHF.

The chain carries TRBV5-1 and TRBJ2-7, with 9 bases fitting TRBD1. V was pared by 2 bases and J by 6 bases, with 12 bases of the junction left unmatched. This CDR3 contains 16 residues. The germline gives CDR1 SGHRS, CDR2 YFSETQ. Written as DNA, the CDR3 is TGCGCCAGCAGCTTATTCGAACGGACAGGGGTGGGCGAGCAGTACTTC. It translates to CASSLFERTGVGEQYF.

This clone has just a few counts. The chain links TRBV6-1 to TRBJ1-5; tentatively, D is TRBD1 (5 bases). V shed 2 bases and J shed 1 base, with 9 bases lying between them. Germline CDR1 and CDR2: MNHNS and SASEGT. The CDR3 totals 15 residues. The CDR3 loop is CASSEYWGSNQPQHF. Written as DNA, the CDR3 is TGTGCCAGCAGTGAATACTGGGGCAGCAATCAGCCCCAGCATTTT.

The gene calls are TRBV4-2 and TRBJ2-1, with 10 positions matching TRBD2. CDR3 size: 15 residues. V was clipped by 4 bases and J by 9 bases; unmatched bases: 9. Germline-derived CDR1 and CDR2 are LGHNA and YNFKEQ. The DNA of the CDR3 is TGTGCCAGCAGCCCAGCCGGGCCTAGCGGGGGTGAGCAGTTCTTC. The encoded protein is CASSPAGPSGGEQFF.

There are a few counts of this clone. The rearrangement joins TRBV6-4 to TRBJ2-3; 10 bases agree with TRBD2. J gave up 3 bases and V 8 bases, and 5 bases lay outside the gene matches. This CDR3 is built from 14 residues. Germline CDR1 MRHNA, CDR2 SNTAGT. The CDR3 spells CASAPSGGTDTQYF. In DNA form, the CDR3 reads TGTGCCAGCGCTCCTAGCGGGGGAACAGATACGCAGTATTTT.

The rearrangement links TRBV27 to TRBJ2-6; TRBD2 agrees at 9 bases. CDR1 MNHEY and CDR2 SMNVEV come from the germline V gene (reference sequence). This CDR3 comprises 18 residues. Trimming cost V 4 bases and J 3 bases; bases outside gene matches: 10. Here the CDR3 reads CASSSDLTSGFGANVLTF. CDR3 nucleotides: TGTGCCAGCAGTTCGGACCTAACTAGCGGGTTTGGGGCCAACGTCCTGACTTTC. Full variable domain (rest looked up from reference TRBV27 and TRBJ2-6): EAQVTQNPRYLITVTGKKLTVTCSQNMNHEYMSWYRQDPGLGLRQIYYSMNVEVTDKGDVPEGYKVSRKEKRNFPLILESPSPNQTSLYFCASSSDLTSGFGANVLTFGAGSRLTVL.

The chain uses TRBV7-9 and TRBJ2-2, with 8 bases lining up with TRBD2. Germline values: CDR1 SEHNR, CDR2 FQNEAQ (reference sequence). The CDR3 consists of 18 residues. The V and J ends lost 1 base and 9 bases, in that order; junction bases with no gene match: 16. Here the CDR3 reads CASSLELRVAGLRRELFF. CDR3 sequence (DNA): TGTGCCAGCAGCTTAGAGCTCCGTGTAGCGGGGCTGCGACGGGAGCTGTTTTTT.